The TCR beta chain under discussion was sequenced for a study of OX40 agonist ivuxolimab in advanced cancers. Study-level background: Patients receiving dose escalation had hepatocellular carcinoma, melanoma, renal cell or head and neck cancer.

Data came from immunoSEQ multiplex PCR; TCRdb stores just in-frame clones and leaves some out. This table has approximately 74,000 clones, around nine tenths appearing once. Germline CDR1 is SGHNT and CDR2 is YYREEE (reference sequence). This CDR3 has 14 residues. J lost 4 bases, V lost 7 bases, and 6 bases had no gene match. This chain links TRBV5-4 with TRBJ1-2; 11 positions agree with TRBD1. The origin of this receptor is an adult with an advanced solid tumor such as melanoma, head and neck, liver or kidney cancer. Material: CD4+ or CD8+ T cells sorted from blood, obtained in a trial of the OX40 agonist ivuxolimab. CDR3 bases: TGTGCCAGCCGAAGGGACAGGGGGAGCTATGGCTACACCTTC. It yields the protein CASRRDRGSYGYTF.